This T cell receptor (beta chain) stems from a study of blood T cell repertoires in COVID-19. Participants came from 20 to 25 US areas, aged roughly 18 to 89 years. Clones were read by immunoSEQ multiplex PCR, and TCRdb kept only the in-frame ones, dropping some. The table records 150,000 to 250,000 clones, approximately 90% of them present only once. CDR3 length: 15 residues. J lost 0 bases, V lost 4 bases, and 1 base had no gene match. Germline V gene data show CDR1 as LNHDA and CDR2 as SQIVND (reference sequence). The chain has TRBV19 and TRBJ1-1, with TRBD1 matching 11 bases. This receptor was taken from a young woman who had recovered from COVID-19. Sequenced sample: PBMCs or T cells enriched from blood (not recorded which). The CDR3 protein is CASSRDRGMNTEAFF. In DNA, the CDR3 is TGTGCCAGTAGTAGGGACAGGGGGATGAACACTGAAGCTTTCTTT.